This T cell receptor beta chain was sequenced in a study of monozygotic twins with inflammatory bowel disease. Overall study results and limits: The study found lower TCRbeta diversity (inverse Simpson) in IBD patients than in healthy co-twins. The analysis failed to separate different T cell subtypes.

CDR1 MNHEY and CDR2 SVGEGT come from the germline V gene. CDR3 length: 14 residues. Comments on this clonotype: What it binds is not known.

The template switching step added UMIs that contained a 6-nucleotide sample barcode. With the 5' RACE reads reprocessed, TCRdb shows one record per CDR3 protein and no DNA. In all, the sample yields roughly 300,000 distinct CDR3 sequences. Material: blood. The chain uses TRBV6-2 or TRBV6-3 and TRBJ2-3; TCRdb outputs TRBD2, but without DNA this stays unchecked. This receptor was obtained from a human donor with ulcerative colitis or Crohn's disease, or a healthy co-twin of an affected twin (not recorded which). The CDR3 sequence is CASKTRTIRDTQYF.